The text below deals with one TCR beta chain. These data belong to a study of OX40 agonist ivuxolimab in advanced cancers. Clones were read by immunoSEQ multiplex PCR, and TCRdb kept only the in-frame ones, dropping some. The sample has about 100,000 clones; approximately 90% are singletons. This CDR3 has 17 amino acids. The V end was cut by 3 bases, the J end by 0 bases, with 15 bases between. Germline V gives CDR1 MNHNS, CDR2 SASEGT. The chain recombines TRBV6-1 with TRBJ1-5; no clear D gene. This receptor was identified in an adult with an advanced solid tumor such as melanoma, head and neck, liver or kidney cancer. The sequencing used CD4+ or CD8+ T cells sorted from blood, collected in a trial of the OX40 agonist ivuxolimab. CDR3 loop: CASSEAAFVISNQPQHF. Here the CDR3 DNA reads TGTGCCAGCAGTGAGGCCGCCTTCGTTATTAGCAATCAGCCCCAGCATTTT.